The next 31 T cell receptor beta chains were all read from a single sample in a study of cytotoxic CD8 clonotypes in ibrutinib-treated CLL. The repertoire was sequenced with immunoSEQ multiplex PCR; TCRdb's copy has only in-frame clones and lacks some. This sample carries 250,000 to 350,000 clones, roughly four fifths of them seen once, and the ten largest clones take about 5%. Here the sequenced sample was PBMCs, taken at disease progression, from a patient treated with ibrutinib. The receptor source for this set is a human donor with chronic lymphocytic leukemia.

The rearrangement links TRBV5-4 to TRBJ1-1, with D maybe TRBD1 (6 bases). The V end was cut by 3 bases, the J end by 4 bases, with 13 bases between. CDR3 length: 14 amino acids. Germline V gives CDR1 SGHNT, CDR2 YYREEE (reference sequence). CDR3 in DNA: TGTGCCAGCAGCTCCTACACAGGGTCCACTGAAGCTTTCTTT. Encoded protein: CASSSYTGSTEAFF.

The CDR3 DNA sequence: TGTGCCAGCAGTTCATATGGTGCGGGGGGCCCCTACGAGCAGTACTTC. Translated, it gives CASSSYGAGGPYEQYF. The rearrangement uses TRBV27 and TRBJ2-7; 8 bases agree with TRBD2. The V gene end was trimmed by 4 bases and the J gene end by 2 bases; junction bases not matched to a gene: 10. Germline loops: CDR1 MNHEY, CDR2 SMNVEV (reference sequence). The CDR3 contains 16 residues.

The chain uses TRBV7-9 and TRBJ2-3; D gene ambiguous. The CDR3 has 14 amino acids. Germline V gene lookup returns CDR1 SEHNR and CDR2 FQNEAQ (reference sequence). V shed 5 bases and J shed 5 bases, with 14 bases lying between them. The CDR3 DNA sequence: TGTGCCAGCAGCCATCGATCCTTTGGAGATACGCAGTATTTT. Protein sequence: CASSHRSFGDTQYF. Combining the CDR3 with reference TRBV7-9 and TRBJ2-3 gives the whole variable domain DTGVSQNPRHKITKRGQNVTFRCDPISEHNRLYWYRQTLGQGPEFLTYFQNEAQLEKSRLLSDRFSAERPKGSFSTLEIQRTEQGDSAMYLCASSHRSFGDTQYFGPGTRLTVL.

V is TRBV5-4 and J is TRBJ2-7; no clear D. The germline V gene encodes CDR1 SGHNT and CDR2 YYREEE (reference sequence). V was cut by 0 bases and J by 3 bases, with 7 bases left in between. This CDR3 has 13 residues. CDR3 region: CASSLAPSYEQYF. The CDR3 DNA follows: TGTGCCAGCAGCTTGGCCCCAAGCTACGAGCAGTACTTC.

This chain connects TRBV11-2 to TRBJ2-4; D is unresolved. Germline V gene data show CDR1 as SGHAT and CDR2 as FQNNGV. Deletions cut 5 bases from V and 9 bases from J, with 8 bases between. This CDR3 has 11 residues. The chain's CDR3 is CASSPGVIQYF. As DNA, the CDR3 is TGTGCCAGCAGCCCCGGCGTCATTCAGTACTTC.

The chain employs TRBV2 and TRBJ2-1; D remains ambiguous. CDR1 and CDR2 (germline): SNHLY, FYNNEI. Trimming took 2 bases from V and 8 from J, leaving 10 bases between them. This CDR3 contains 13 residues. The DNA for the CDR3 is TGTGCCAGCAGTGAAAGGTTCACGGATGAGCAGTTCTTC. Its protein is CASSERFTDEQFF.

The rearrangement uses TRBV2 and TRBJ2-1; 11 bases agree with TRBD1. Germline V CDR1 and CDR2: SNHLY, FYNNEI. The CDR3 has 15 amino acids. Trimming at V came to 6 bases and at J to 6 bases, leaving 7 bases not matched to a gene. The CDR3 spells CASRSKGTGGNEQFF. The CDR3 nucleotides are TGTGCCAGCAGGTCAAAGGGGACAGGGGGCAATGAGCAGTTCTTC. The variable domain in full, completed from reference TRBV2 and TRBJ2-1, reads EPEVTQTPSHQVTQMGQEVILRCVPISNHLYFYWYRQILGQKVEFLVSFYNNEISEKSEIFDDQFSVERPDGSNFTLKIRSTKLEDSAMYFCASRSKGTGGNEQFFGPGTRLTVL.

The sample holds a few counts of this clone. The chain couples TRBV6-1 to TRBJ1-2; D possibly corresponds to TRBD1 (5 bases). The germline gives CDR1 MNHNS, CDR2 SASEGT. The CDR3 length is 15 residues. Trimming shortened V by 2 bases and J by 6 bases, and 16 bases separated the two germline ends. The CDR3 loop is CASSEMVTGWDGYTF. For the CDR3, the DNA is TGTGCCAGCAGTGAAATGGTAACAGGATGGGATGGCTACACCTTC.

The genes are TRBV2 and TRBJ1-1, with D hard to call. Germline values: CDR1 SNHLY, CDR2 FYNNEI. V was shortened by 6 bases and J by 2 bases, with 13 bases between the two germline ends. The CDR3 length is 14 residues. The CDR3 spells CASRTLTVNTEAFF. The CDR3 coding sequence is TGTGCCAGCAGGACCCTCACAGTCAACACTGAAGCTTTCTTT.

This clone occurred a few times. The chain combines TRBV7-2 with TRBJ2-7; 7 positions match TRBD2. Losses at the gene ends were 5 bases for V and 3 bases for J; bases not matched to a gene: 10. This CDR3 comprises 15 residues. Germline V gene sequence: CDR1 SGHTA, CDR2 FQGNSA. The CDR3 protein is CASSARLALHYEQYF. As DNA, the CDR3 is TGTGCCAGCAGCGCCAGACTAGCCCTGCACTACGAGCAGTACTTC.

The chain is built from TRBV28 and TRBJ1-1; the D is unclear. Trimming stripped 4 bases from V and 1 base from J, with 13 bases between. The CDR3 covers 15 residues. Germline CDR1 reads MDHEN; CDR2 reads SYDVKM. CDR3 in amino acids: CASSYSTPGNTEAFF. In DNA, the CDR3 is TGTGCCAGCAGTTACAGCACTCCAGGGAACACTGAAGCTTTCTTT.

This chain connects TRBV27 to TRBJ2-7, with 15 bases aligning to TRBD2. Germline V gives CDR1 MNHEY, CDR2 SMNVEV (reference sequence). This CDR3 has 18 residues. Trimming cost V 6 bases and J 4 bases; bases outside gene matches: 13. The CDR3 DNA is TGTGCCAGCAGGCCTCTCGGACTAGCGGGAGGGCCGGGGTACGAGCAGTACTTC. Its protein is CASRPLGLAGGPGYEQYF.

V and J are TRBV29-1 and TRBJ2-7, with 8 bases matching TRBD1. Germline V CDR1 and CDR2: SQVTM, ANQGSEA. The V and J ends lost 6 bases and 0 bases, in that order; junction bases with no gene match: 7. There are 14 residues in the CDR3. In DNA, the CDR3 is TGCAGCGTCATAGACAGGGGCCTCTCCTACGAGCAGTACTTC. Protein: CSVIDRGLSYEQYF.

The chain couples TRBV9 to TRBJ2-3, with 11 bases matching TRBD2. CDR3 length equals 17 residues. Trimming removed 0 bases from V and 4 bases from J; junction bases left unmatched: 7. The V gene's germline CDR1 is SGDLS and CDR2 YYNGEE. For the CDR3, the DNA is TGTGCCAGCAGCGTAGCGTGGTCTAGCGGGAGGCCAGATACGCAGTATTTT. Translation gives CASSVAWSSGRPDTQYF.

The gene calls are TRBV28 and TRBJ2-1; D is perhaps TRBD2 (7 bases). V lost 7 bases, J lost 4 bases, and 20 bases lay in between. This CDR3 is 16 amino acids long. The germline gives CDR1 MDHEN, CDR2 SYDVKM. CDR3 protein: CASKLGGGGGYNEQFF. The CDR3 nucleotides read TGTGCCAGCAAGTTGGGCGGCGGGGGCGGTTACAATGAGCAGTTCTTC.

This chain uses TRBV29-1 with TRBJ2-7; 7 nucleotides align to TRBD2. This CDR3 is built from 14 residues. CDR1 is SQVTM, CDR2 ANQGSEA, per germline. V was clipped by 4 bases and J by 5 bases; unmatched bases: 11. CDR3 DNA sequence: TGCAGCGTTGTTGGGTTTGCGGGAGAACACGAGCAGTACTTC. Amino acids: CSVVGFAGEHEQYF.

V usage is TRBV28 and J usage is TRBJ2-1, with TRBD2 matching over 7 bases. Losses at the gene ends were 5 bases for V and 4 bases for J; bases not matched to a gene: 8. CDR1 and CDR2 (germline): MDHEN, SYDVKM. The CDR3 has 15 amino acids. This CDR3 reads CASSARLAGYNEQFF. For the CDR3, the DNA is TGTGCCAGCAGTGCTCGACTAGCTGGGTACAATGAGCAGTTCTTC.

This chain uses TRBV7-2 with TRBJ2-7; D ambiguous. The V and J ends lost 1 base and 6 bases respectively, with 16 bases between them. The V gene's germline CDR1 is SGHTA and CDR2 FQGNSA. The CDR3 has 15 residues. This CDR3 is CASSLVGNHLSEQYF. In DNA form, the CDR3 reads TGTGCCAGCAGCTTAGTGGGAAACCACCTTAGCGAGCAGTACTTC.

The J gene is TRBJ2-2, the V gene TRBV9; 12 bases match TRBD2. Germline-derived CDR1 and CDR2 are SGDLS and YYNGEE. This CDR3 has 14 residues. V dropped 6 bases and J dropped 7; count of bases not matched to a gene: 4. The CDR3 DNA reads as TGTGCCAGCAACCGACTAGCGGGAGTCGGGGAGCTGTTTTTT. Protein: CASNRLAGVGELFF.

This clone was observed a handful of times. The chain joins TRBV6-1 to TRBJ1-5; TRBD1 matches 8 bases. Looked up from germline, CDR1 is MNHNS and CDR2 is SASEGT. The CDR3 has 17 residues. Trimming cost V 2 bases and J 1 base; bases outside gene matches: 7. In DNA form, the CDR3 reads TGTGCCAGCAGTGAAAGGGCAGGGGGCGCGAGCAATCAGCCCCAGCATTTT. As protein: CASSERAGGASNQPQHF.

The genes are TRBV6-5 and TRBJ2-7, with TRBD1 as a possible D gene (5 bases). Trimming removed 2 bases from V and 2 bases from J, with 10 bases in between. In germline, CDR1 is MNHEY, CDR2 SVGAGI. The CDR3 is made up of 14 amino acids. The CDR3 protein is CASSYTRVAYEQYF. As DNA, the CDR3 is TGTGCCAGCAGTTACACCAGGGTAGCCTACGAGCAGTACTTC.

This clone was seen a handful of times. This chain uses TRBV9 with TRBJ2-7, with a weak D call TRBD1 (6 bases). The CDR3 is 15 residues long. V was cut by 0 bases and J by 0 bases, with 10 bases left in between. Germline loops: CDR1 SGDLS, CDR2 YYNGEE. As DNA, the CDR3 is TGTGCCAGCAGCGTAGTGCCAGGGGCCTCCTACGAGCAGTACTTC. Protein sequence: CASSVVPGASYEQYF. Looking up the rest from reference TRBV9 and TRBJ2-7 gives the full variable domain: DSGVTQTPKHLITATGQRVTLRCSPRSGDLSVYWYQQSLDQGLQFLIQYYNGEERAKGNILERFSAQQFPDLHSELNLSSLELGDSALYFCASSVVPGASYEQYFGPGTRLTVT.

This chain uses TRBV2 with TRBJ2-1; 8 nucleotides align to TRBD1. Germline-derived CDR1 and CDR2 are SNHLY and FYNNEI. The CDR3 is 14 amino acids. The trim removed 3 bases at V and 8 bases at J, leaving 6 bases unmatched. The CDR3 bases are TGTGCCAGCAGTGATAGCACAGGGGGATATGAGCAGTTCTTC. Translated: CASSDSTGGYEQFF.

The V gene is TRBV6-5, the J gene TRBJ2-5; perhaps TRBD2 as D (5 bases). The V end was cut by 5 bases, the J end by 2 bases, with 15 bases between. Germline loops: CDR1 MNHEY, CDR2 SVGAGI. The CDR3 sequence is 15 residues long. The CDR3 reads CASSTILGIQETQYF. The CDR3 bases are TGTGCCAGCAGTACCATTCTCGGGATACAAGAGACCCAGTACTTC.

The chain joins TRBV9 to TRBJ2-3; 9 nucleotides line up with TRBD2. The J segment lost 4 bases and the V segment lost 1 base, leaving 7 bases of the junction unmatched. Germline CDR1 is SGDLS and CDR2 is YYNGEE. This CDR3 contains 16 residues. CDR3 sequence: CASSVSGGRAADTQYF. The CDR3 region has the DNA TGTGCCAGCAGCGTATCGGGCGGGAGGGCCGCAGATACGCAGTATTTT. The entire variable domain, with the rest obtained from reference TRBV9 and TRBJ2-3, is as follows: DSGVTQTPKHLITATGQRVTLRCSPRSGDLSVYWYQQSLDQGLQFLIQYYNGEERAKGNILERFSAQQFPDLHSELNLSSLELGDSALYFCASSVSGGRAADTQYFGPGTRLTVL.

The chain uses TRBV4-1 and TRBJ2-1, with TRBD2 matching 12 bases. Germline V gene lookup returns CDR1 MGHRA and CDR2 YSYEKL. V lost 3 bases, J lost 7 bases, and 7 bases stayed unmatched. This CDR3 spans 16 amino acids. This chain's CDR3 is CASSHLLAGGGNEQFF. For the CDR3, the DNA is TGCGCCAGCAGCCACCTACTAGCGGGGGGAGGGAATGAGCAGTTCTTC.

CDR3 amino acids: CASSLRVSEETQYF. The CDR3 coding sequence is TGTGCCAGCAGTTTAAGGGTTTCGGAGGAGACCCAGTACTTC. The rearrangement links TRBV27 to TRBJ2-5, with unresolved D. Germline CDR1 MNHEY, CDR2 SMNVEV (reference sequence). The V end lost 2 bases, the J end lost 5 bases, and 12 bases lay between the germline ends. CDR3 length: 14 residues.

The J gene is TRBJ2-1, the V gene TRBV9; TRBD2 might be the D (6 bases). The germline V gene has CDR1 SGDLS and CDR2 YYNGEE. Trimming stripped 3 bases from V and 5 bases from J, with 15 bases between. This CDR3 region has 15 residues. The CDR3 loop reads CASSGLPGLNNEQFF. CDR3 coding DNA: TGTGCCAGCAGCGGGCTACCGGGACTTAACAATGAGCAGTTCTTC.

This chain links TRBV2 with TRBJ1-2; unclear D gene. V was trimmed by 3 bases and J by 5 bases, leaving 4 bases between them. The CDR3 has 11 amino acids. CDR1 and CDR2 (germline): SNHLY, FYNNEI. DNA for the CDR3: TGTGCCAGCAGTGATTTTTATGGCTACACCTTC. Its protein is CASSDFYGYTF.

CDR3 nucleotides: TGTGCCAGCACCCAAGCGGGAGTAAGGGGAAACATTCAGTACTTC. Its translation: CASTQAGVRGNIQYF. This chain connects TRBV6-5 to TRBJ2-4; 8 bases align to TRBD2. The germline CDR1 and CDR2 sequences are MNHEY and SVGAGI. The CDR3 loop spans 15 amino acids. V lost 7 bases to trimming and J lost 6 bases; unmatched junction nucleotides: 11.

The V and J genes are TRBV7-9 and TRBJ2-7; 8 nucleotides agree with TRBD1. The V segment lost 3 bases and the J segment 3 bases; nucleotides outside the gene matches: 4. The germline V gene has CDR1 SEHNR and CDR2 FQNEAQ (reference sequence). There are 14 residues in the CDR3. The CDR3 nucleotides read TGTGCCAGCAGCTTCGGGACAGGAGACTACGAGCAGTACTTC. This gives the protein CASSFGTGDYEQYF.